The source of this T cell receptor beta chain is a study of T cells in narcolepsy. Study-level background: Donors had narcolepsy type 1 or type 2, or were healthy controls.

Study conclusions and caveats: Same-patient CSF and blood CD4+ T cell clonotypes included HCRT-specific and TRIB2-specific autoreactive ones. Healthy controls reportedly lacked the autoreactive clonotypes serially found in patients' blood.

Remarks on this clone: Its antigen is not identified.

Assay: immunoSEQ multiplex PCR; the TCRdb copy retains only in-frame clones and omits some. The table shows over 30,000 clones, with about 90% occurring only once. The sequence came from a human donor with narcolepsy. Sequencing was performed on CD45RA- memory CD4+ T cells from PBMCs.

CDR3 nucleotides: TGTGCCAGCTCACCCCGGACTAGCGGGAGTTTACGCGAGCAGTACTTC. It yields the protein CASSPRTSGSLREQYF. The J gene is TRBJ2-7, the V gene TRBV18; 13 bases are shared with TRBD2. Germline V lookup: CDR1 KGHSH, CDR2 LQKENI. The V and J ends lost 3 bases and 6 bases, in that order; junction bases with no gene match: 8. The CDR3 is 16 residues long.